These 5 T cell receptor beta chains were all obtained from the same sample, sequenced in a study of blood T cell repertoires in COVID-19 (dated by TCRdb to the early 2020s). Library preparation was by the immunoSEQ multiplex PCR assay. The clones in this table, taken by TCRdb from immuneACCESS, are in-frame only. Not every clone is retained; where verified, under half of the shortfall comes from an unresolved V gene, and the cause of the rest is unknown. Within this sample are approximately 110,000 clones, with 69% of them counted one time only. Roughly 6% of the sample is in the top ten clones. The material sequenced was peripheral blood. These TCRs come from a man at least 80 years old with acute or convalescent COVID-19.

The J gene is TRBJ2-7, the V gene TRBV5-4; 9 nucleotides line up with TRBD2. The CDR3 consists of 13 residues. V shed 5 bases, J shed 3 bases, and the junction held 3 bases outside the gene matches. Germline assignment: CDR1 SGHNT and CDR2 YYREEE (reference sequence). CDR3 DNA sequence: TGTGCCAGCAGGACTAGCGGAGACTACGAGCAGTACTTC. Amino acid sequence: CASRTSGDYEQYF. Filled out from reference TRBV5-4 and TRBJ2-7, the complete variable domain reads ETGVTQSPTHLIKTRGQQVTLRCSSQSGHNTVSWYQQALGQGPQFIFQYYREEENGRGNFPPRFSGLQFPNYSSELNVNALELDDSALYLCASRTSGDYEQYFGPGTRLTVT.

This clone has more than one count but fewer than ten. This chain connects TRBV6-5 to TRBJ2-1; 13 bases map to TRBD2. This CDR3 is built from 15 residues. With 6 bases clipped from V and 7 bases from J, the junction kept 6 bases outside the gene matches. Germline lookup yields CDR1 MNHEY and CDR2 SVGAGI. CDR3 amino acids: CASRIGLAGVNEQFF. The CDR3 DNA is TGTGCCAGCAGGATAGGACTAGCGGGAGTTAATGAGCAGTTCTTC.

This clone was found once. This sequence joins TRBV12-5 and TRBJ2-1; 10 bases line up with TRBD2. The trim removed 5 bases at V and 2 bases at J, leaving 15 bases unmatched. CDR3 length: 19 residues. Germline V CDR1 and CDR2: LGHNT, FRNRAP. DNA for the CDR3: TGTGCTAGTGGTGTTCAGCGGGAGGGTTGGTTAGGGGCCTACAATGAGCAGTTCTTC. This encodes CASGVQREGWLGAYNEQFF.

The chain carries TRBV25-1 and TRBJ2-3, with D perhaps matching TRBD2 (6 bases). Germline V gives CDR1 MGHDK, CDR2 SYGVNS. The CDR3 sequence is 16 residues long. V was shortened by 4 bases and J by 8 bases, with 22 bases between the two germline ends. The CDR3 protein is CASSGQGSEGGVTQYF. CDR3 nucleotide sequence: TGTGCCAGCAGTGGGCAGGGCTCGGAGGGTGGGGTTACGCAGTATTTT.

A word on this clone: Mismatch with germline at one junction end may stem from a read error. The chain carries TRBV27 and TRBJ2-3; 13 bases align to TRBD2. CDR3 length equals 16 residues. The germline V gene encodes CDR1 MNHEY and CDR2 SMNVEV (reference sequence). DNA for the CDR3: TGTGCCAGCAGCTTATTGGGACTAGCGGGATCAGATACGCAGTATTTT. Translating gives CASSLLGLAGSDTQYF.